Sequencing of this TCR beta chain was carried out in a study of identical twins. The germline gives CDR1 SGHAT, CDR2 FQNNGV. The CDR3 spans 17 residues. V shed 0 bases, J shed 4 bases, and the junction held 7 bases outside the gene matches. Template switching (which added a universal primer site) was used, and cDNA carried unique molecular identifiers. TCRdb re-called the 5' RACE reads through MiXCR, storing one row per CDR3 protein. The sample lists under 450,000 distinct CDR3 sequences, approximately 17% occurring once. Donors were all healthy Caucasians. General study findings and limits: Invariant cells of the MAIT and iNKT types might have partly distorted the zero-insertion analyses. Fewer insertions were carried by abundant cord blood beta clonotypes, but none was seen in memory repertoires.

Worth noting for this clonotype: The antigen is undetermined.

The TCR comes from a man aged 45-65 years in good health. The V call is TRBV11-2, the J call TRBJ2-3; 10 positions match TRBD1. Specimen: naive T cells sorted from blood. The CDR3 protein is CASSLDLGTGVADTQYF. DNA for the CDR3: TGTGCCAGCAGCTTAGATCTTGGGACAGGGGTAGCAGATACGCAGTATTTT.